This T cell receptor (beta chain) originates from a study of control samples from healthy donors and cancer patients. Generated by immunoSEQ multiplex PCR, the TCRdb table keeps only in-frame clones and is missing some. Among about 190,000 clones listed, 90% to 95% were seen once. The length of the CDR3 is 15 residues. CDR1 is SGHRS and CDR2 is YFSETQ in the germline V gene. Concerning this clone itself: At one end the junction does not follow the germline gene, possibly because of a read error.

The sequenced sample was blood. The chain links TRBV5-1 to TRBJ2-3; 8 positions agree with TRBD1. The sequence was obtained from a man between 18 and 35 years old in good health. The CDR3 DNA reads as TGCGCCAGCAGCTTGGGGACAGGGAGCACATATACGCAGTATTTT. This codes for CASSLGTGSTYTQYF.